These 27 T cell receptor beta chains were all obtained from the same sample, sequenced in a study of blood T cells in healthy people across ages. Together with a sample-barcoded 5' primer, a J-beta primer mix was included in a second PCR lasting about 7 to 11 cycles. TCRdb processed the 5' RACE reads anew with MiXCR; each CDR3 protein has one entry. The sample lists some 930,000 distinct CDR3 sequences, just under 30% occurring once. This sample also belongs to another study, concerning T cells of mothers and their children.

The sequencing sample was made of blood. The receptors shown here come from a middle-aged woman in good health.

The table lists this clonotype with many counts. The CDR3 region is CASSFDPAAEKLFF. The CDR3 DNA is TGCGCCAGCAGCTTCGACCCGGCGGCTGAAAAACTGTTTTTT. The rearrangement links TRBV5-1 to TRBJ1-4; D not resolved. Germline assignment: CDR1 SGHRS and CDR2 YFSETQ. Trimming took 2 bases from V and 7 from J, leaving 12 bases between them. The CDR3 extends over 14 amino acids.

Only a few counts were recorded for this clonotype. The CDR3: CASSQGGQGWNFLAKNIQYF. The CDR3 DNA reads TGTGCCAGCAGCCAAGGCGGACAGGGCTGGAACTTTCTAGCCAAAAACATTCAGTACTTC. V and J are TRBV3-1 and TRBJ2-4; 8 bases agree with TRBD1. Germline CDR1 LGHDT, CDR2 YNNKEL (reference sequence). After removal of 1 base from V and 0 bases from J, the junction contained 14 bases not matched to a gene. The CDR3 runs 20 residues.

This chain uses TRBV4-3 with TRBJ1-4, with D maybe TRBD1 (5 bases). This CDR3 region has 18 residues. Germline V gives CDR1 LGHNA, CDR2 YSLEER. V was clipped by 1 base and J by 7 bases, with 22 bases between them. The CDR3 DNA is TGCGCCAGCAGCCAAGGAATATCAGCTAGGATGAGGGGTGAAAAACTGTTTTTT. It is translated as CASSQGISARMRGEKLFF.

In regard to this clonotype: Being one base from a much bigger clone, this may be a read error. The CDR3: CASSQRPGTNEQYF. CDR3 nucleotide sequence: TGCGCCAGCAGCCAAAGGCCCGGGACCAATGAGCAGTACTTC. The gene calls are TRBV4-1 and TRBJ2-5, with D perhaps TRBD1 or TRBD2 (5 bases each). The CDR3 sequence is 14 residues long. With 2 bases removed from V and 11 bases from J, the gap between germline ends came to 18 bases. CDR1 MGHRA and CDR2 YSYEKL come from the germline V gene.

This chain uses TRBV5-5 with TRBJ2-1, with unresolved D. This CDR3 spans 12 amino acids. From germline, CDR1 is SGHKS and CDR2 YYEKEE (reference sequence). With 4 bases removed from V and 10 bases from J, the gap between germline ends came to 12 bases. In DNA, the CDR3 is TGTGCCAGCAGCCTATCGACATCCGAGCAGTTCTTC. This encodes CASSLSTSEQFF.

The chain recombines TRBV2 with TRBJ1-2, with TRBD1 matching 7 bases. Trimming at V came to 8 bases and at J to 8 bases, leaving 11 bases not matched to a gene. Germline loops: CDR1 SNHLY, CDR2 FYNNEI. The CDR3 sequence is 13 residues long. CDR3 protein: CASHRGQGGGYTF. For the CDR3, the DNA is TGTGCCAGCCACCGCGGGCAGGGGGGCGGCTACACCTTC.

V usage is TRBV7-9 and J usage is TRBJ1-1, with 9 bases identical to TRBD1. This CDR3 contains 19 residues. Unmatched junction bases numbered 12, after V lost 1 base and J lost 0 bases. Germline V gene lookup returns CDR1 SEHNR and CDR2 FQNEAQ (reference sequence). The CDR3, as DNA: TGTGCCAGCAGCTTAGAGGGGACCGGGACAGGGTTGTTGAACACTGAAGCTTTCTTT. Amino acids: CASSLEGTGTGLLNTEAFF. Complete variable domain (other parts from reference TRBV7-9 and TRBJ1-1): DTGVSQNPRHKITKRGQNVTFRCDPISEHNRLYWYRQTLGQGPEFLTYFQNEAQLEKSRLLSDRFSAERPKGSFSTLEIQRTEQGDSAMYLCASSLEGTGTGLLNTEAFFGQGTRLTVV.

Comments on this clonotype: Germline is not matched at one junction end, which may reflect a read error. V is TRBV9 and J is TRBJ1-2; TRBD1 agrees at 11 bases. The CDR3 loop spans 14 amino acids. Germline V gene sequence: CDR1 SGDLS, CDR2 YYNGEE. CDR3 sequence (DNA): TGTGCCAGCACCCGGACAGGGGGCGCTTTTGGCCACACCTTC. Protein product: CASTRTGGAFGHTF.

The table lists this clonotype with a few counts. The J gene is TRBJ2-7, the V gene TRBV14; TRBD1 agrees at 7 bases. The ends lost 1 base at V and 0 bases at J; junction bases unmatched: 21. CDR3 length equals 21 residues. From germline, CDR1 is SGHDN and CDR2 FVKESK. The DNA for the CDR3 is TGTGCCAGCAGCCAAGTTACCCGGGACAGCAAAAGGGGATACAGCTCCTACGAGCAGTACTTC. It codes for CASSQVTRDSKRGYSSYEQYF.

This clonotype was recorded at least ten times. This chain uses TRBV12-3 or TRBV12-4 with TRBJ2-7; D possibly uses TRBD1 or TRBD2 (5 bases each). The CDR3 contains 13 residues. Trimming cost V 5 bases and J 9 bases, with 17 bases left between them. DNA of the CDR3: TGTGCCAGCAGTCTCGGGGCAGAGTTTTGGCAGTACTTC. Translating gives CASSLGAEFWQYF.

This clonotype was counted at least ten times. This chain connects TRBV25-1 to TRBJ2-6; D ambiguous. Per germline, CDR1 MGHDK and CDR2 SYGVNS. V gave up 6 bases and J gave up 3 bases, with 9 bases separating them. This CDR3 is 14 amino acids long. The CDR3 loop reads CASSRHDGANVLTF. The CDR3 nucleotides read TGTGCCAGCAGCCGACATGATGGGGCCAACGTCCTGACTTTC.

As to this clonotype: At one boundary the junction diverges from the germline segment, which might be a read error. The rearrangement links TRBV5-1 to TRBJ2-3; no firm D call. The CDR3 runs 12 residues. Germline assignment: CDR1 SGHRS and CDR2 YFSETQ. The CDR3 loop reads CASSSNTDAQYF. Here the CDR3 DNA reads TGCGCCAGCAGTTCTAACACAGATGCGCAGTATTTT.

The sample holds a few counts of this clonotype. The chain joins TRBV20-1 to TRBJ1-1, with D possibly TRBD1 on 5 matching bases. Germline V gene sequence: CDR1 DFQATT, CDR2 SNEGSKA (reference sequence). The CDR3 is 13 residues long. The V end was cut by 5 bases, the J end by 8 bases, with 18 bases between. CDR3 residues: CSARGAQKFEAFF. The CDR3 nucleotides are TGCAGTGCTCGAGGGGCCCAAAAGTTCGAAGCTTTCTTT.

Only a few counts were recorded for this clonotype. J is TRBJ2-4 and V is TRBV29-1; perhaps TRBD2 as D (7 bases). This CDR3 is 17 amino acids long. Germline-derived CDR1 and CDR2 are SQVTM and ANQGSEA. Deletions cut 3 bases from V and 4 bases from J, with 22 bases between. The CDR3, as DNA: TGCAGCGTTGAGGGGGGGCCCGCCTATTCGGAAAAAAACATTCAGTACTTC. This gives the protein CSVEGGPAYSEKNIQYF.

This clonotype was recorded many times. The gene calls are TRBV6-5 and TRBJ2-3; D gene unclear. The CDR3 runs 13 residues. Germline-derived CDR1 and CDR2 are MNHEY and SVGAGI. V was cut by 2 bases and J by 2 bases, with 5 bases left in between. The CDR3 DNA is TGTGCCAGCAGTTACGGGCCCACAGATACGCAGTATTTT. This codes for CASSYGPTDTQYF.

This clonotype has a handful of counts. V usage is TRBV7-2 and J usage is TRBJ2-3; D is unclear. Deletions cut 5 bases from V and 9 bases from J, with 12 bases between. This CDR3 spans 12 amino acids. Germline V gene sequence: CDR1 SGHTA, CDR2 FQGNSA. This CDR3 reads CASSTDDITQYF. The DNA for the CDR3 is TGTGCCAGCAGCACAGATGACATCACGCAGTATTTT.

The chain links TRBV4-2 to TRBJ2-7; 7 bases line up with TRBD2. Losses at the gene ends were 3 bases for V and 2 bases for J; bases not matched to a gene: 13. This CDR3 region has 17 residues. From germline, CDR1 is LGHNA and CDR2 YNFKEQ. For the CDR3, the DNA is TGTGCCAGCAGCCAGGAGGGAGGGGCGGGAGAACCCTACGAGCAGTACTTC. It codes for CASSQEGGAGEPYEQYF.

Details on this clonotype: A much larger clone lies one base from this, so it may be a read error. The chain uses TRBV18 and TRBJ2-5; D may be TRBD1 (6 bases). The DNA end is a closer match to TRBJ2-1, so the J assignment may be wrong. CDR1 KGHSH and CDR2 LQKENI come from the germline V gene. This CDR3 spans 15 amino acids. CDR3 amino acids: CASSPLSGDQETQFF. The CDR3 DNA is TGTGCCAGCTCACCACTCTCAGGGGATCAAGAGACCCAGTTCTTC.

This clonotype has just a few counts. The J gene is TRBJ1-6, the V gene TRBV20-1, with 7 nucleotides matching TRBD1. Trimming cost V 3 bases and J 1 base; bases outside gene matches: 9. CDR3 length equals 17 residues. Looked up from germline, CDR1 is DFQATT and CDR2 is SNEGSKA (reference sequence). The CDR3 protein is CSARETGVGSYNSPLHF. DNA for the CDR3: TGCAGTGCTAGGGAAACAGGGGTAGGGTCCTATAATTCACCCCTCCACTTT.

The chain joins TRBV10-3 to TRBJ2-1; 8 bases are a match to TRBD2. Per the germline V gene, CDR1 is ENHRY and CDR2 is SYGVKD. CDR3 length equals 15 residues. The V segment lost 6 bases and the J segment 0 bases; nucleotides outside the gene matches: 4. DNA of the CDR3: TGTGCCATCAGGGTAGCGGGGAGCTCCTACAATGAGCAGTTCTTC. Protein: CAIRVAGSSYNEQFF.

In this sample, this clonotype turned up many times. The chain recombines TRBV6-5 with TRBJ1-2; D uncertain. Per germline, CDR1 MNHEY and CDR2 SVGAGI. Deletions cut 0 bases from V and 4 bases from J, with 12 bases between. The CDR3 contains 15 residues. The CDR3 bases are TGTGCCAGCAGTTACTCCGGACCTACCCCCTATGGCTACACCTTC. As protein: CASSYSGPTPYGYTF.

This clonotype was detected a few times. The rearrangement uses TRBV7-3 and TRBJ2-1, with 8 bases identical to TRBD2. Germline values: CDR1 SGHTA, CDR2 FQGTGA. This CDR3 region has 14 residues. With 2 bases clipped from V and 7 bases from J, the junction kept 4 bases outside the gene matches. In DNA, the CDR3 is TGTGCCAGCAGCTTATCAGCGGGGGTGAATGAGCAGTTCTTC. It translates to CASSLSAGVNEQFF. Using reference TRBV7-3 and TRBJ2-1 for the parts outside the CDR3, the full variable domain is GAGVSQTPSNKVTEKGKYVELRCDPISGHTALYWYRQSLGQGPEFLIYFQGTGAADDSGLPNDRFFAVRPEGSVSTLKIQRTERGDSAVYLCASSLSAGVNEQFFGPGTRLTVL.

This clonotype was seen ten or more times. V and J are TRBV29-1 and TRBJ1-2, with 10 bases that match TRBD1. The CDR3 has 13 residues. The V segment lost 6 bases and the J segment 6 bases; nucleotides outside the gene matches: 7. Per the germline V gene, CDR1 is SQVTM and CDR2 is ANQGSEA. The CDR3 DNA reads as TGCAGCGTGTCGGGACAGGGGTCTCATGGCTACACCTTC. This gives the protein CSVSGQGSHGYTF.

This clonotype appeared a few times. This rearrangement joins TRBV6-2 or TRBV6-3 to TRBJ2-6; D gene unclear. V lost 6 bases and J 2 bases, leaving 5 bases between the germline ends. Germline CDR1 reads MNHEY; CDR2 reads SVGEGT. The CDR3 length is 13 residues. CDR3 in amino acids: CASRTAGANVLTF. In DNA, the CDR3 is TGTGCCAGCAGGACGGCTGGGGCCAACGTCCTGACTTTC.

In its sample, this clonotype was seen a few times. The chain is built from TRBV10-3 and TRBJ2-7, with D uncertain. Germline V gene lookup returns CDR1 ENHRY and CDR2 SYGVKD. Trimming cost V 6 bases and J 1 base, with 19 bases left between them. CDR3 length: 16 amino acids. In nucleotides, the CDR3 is TGTGCCATCAGCAACCAACTGGTAAACGAGTCCTACGAGCAGTACTTC. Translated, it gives CAISNQLVNESYEQYF.

Here the CDR3 reads CASSLGSSEGGTGELFF. In nucleotides, the CDR3 is TGTGCCAGCAGCTTAGGTAGCAGCGAGGGAGGCACCGGGGAGCTGTTTTTT. This chain links TRBV7-2 with TRBJ2-2; D is possibly TRBD2 (6 bases). CDR3 length: 17 amino acids. Trimming left V 1 base short and J 4 bases short, with 16 bases between. Germline V lookup: CDR1 SGHTA, CDR2 FQGNSA.

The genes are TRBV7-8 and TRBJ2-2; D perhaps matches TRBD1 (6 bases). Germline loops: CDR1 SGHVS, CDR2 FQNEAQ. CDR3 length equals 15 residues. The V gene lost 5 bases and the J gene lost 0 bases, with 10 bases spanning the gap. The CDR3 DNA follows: TGTGCCAGCAGCCCCTGGACAGCGAACACCGGGGAGCTGTTTTTT. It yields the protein CASSPWTANTGELFF.